The rows below give T cell receptor beta chains drawn from one sample of a study of blood T cell repertoires in COVID-19. Clones were sequenced by immunoSEQ multiplex PCR, and TCRdb holds only the in-frame ones, with some missing. The table shows around 450,000 clones, with 90% occurring only once. What was sequenced was PBMCs or T cells enriched from blood (not recorded which). The receptors originated from a man aged 18 to 29 who had recovered from COVID-19. Both conserved end residues are part of each CDR3. Fields, in order: D gene, clone size, V gene, J gene, CDR3 protein, CDR3 DNA. The D gene is left open where the match is weak. Size is omitted from some rows. Given values are once, few, many or a class for expanded clones.

>TRBD2|NA|TRBV2|TRBJ2-7
CASSGGREGEQYF
TGTGCCAGCAGTGGTGGCAGGGAGGGCGAGCAGTACTTC
>TRBD2|NA|TRBV6-5|TRBJ2-5
CASRRGSTVETQYF
TGTGCCAGCAGACGCGGGAGTACGGTAGAGACCCAGTACTTC
>NA|NA|TRBV20-1|TRBJ1-2
CSPSDYGYTF
TGCAGTCCATCGGACTATGGCTACACCTTC
>TRBD1|NA|TRBV2|TRBJ2-2
CASSEIRGTGELFF
TGTGCCAGCAGTGAAATCAGGGGGACCGGGGAGCTGTTTTTT
>NA|NA|TRBV27|TRBJ1-5
CASSRDRYSNQPQHF
TGTGCCAGCAGCAGAGACAGATATAGCAATCAGCCCCAGCATTTT
>NA|NA|TRBV19|TRBJ1-5
CASSMTGYSNQPQHF
TGTGCCAGTAGTATGACAGGATATAGCAATCAGCCCCAGCATTTT
>TRBD1|NA|TRBV29-1|TRBJ1-5
CSVTQGAGQPQHF
TGCAGCGTTACACAGGGGGCCGGGCAGCCCCAGCATTTT
>NA|NA|TRBV30|TRBJ1-3
CAWSAGRDGNTIYF
TGTGCCTGGAGTGCTGGCCGGGATGGAAACACCATATATTTT
>TRBD1|NA|TRBV4-1|TRBJ2-5
CASSPNRGVETQYF
TGCGCCAGCAGCCCCAACAGGGGGGTAGAGACCCAGTACTTC
>NA|NA|TRBV5-6|TRBJ2-7
CASSLGQLQEQYF
TGTGCCAGCAGCTTGGGACAGCTCCAGGAGCAGTACTTC
>TRBD1|NA|TRBV28|TRBJ1-2
CASSPSRGHDYGYTF
TGTGCCAGCAGTCCATCCAGGGGGCACGACTATGGCTACACCTTC
>NA|once|TRBV20-1|TRBJ2-7
CSASMSSLRNYEQYF
TGCAGTGCTAGTATGTCGTCCCTCCGTAACTACGAGCAGTACTTC